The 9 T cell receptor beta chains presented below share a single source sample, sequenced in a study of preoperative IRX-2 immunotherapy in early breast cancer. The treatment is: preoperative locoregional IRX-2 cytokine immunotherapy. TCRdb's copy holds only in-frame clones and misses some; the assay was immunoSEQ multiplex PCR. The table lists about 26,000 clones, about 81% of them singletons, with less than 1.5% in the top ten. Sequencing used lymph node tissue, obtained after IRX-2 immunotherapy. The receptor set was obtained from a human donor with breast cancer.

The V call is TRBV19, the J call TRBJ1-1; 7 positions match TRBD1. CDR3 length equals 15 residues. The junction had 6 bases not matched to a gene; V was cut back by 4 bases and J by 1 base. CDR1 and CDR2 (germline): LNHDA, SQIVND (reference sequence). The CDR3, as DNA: TGTGCCAGTAGTACGACCGACAGGGCGAACACTGAAGCTTTCTTT. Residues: CASSTTDRANTEAFF.

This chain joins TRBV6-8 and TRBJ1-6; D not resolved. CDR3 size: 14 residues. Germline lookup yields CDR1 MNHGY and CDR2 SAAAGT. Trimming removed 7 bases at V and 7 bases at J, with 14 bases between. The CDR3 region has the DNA TGTGCCAGCAATCAGGCCCTTGGGAATTCACCCCTCCACTTT. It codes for CASNQALGNSPLHF.

DNA of the CDR3: TGTGCCAGCAGCTCCCGGAGAGAGACCGGGGGCTACACCTTC. It translates to CASSSRRETGGYTF. The V call is TRBV11-3, the J call TRBJ1-2; D remains unclear. CDR3 length equals 14 residues. Germline assignment: CDR1 SGHNT and CDR2 YENEEA. The ends were cut back, 4 bases at V and 8 bases at J, with 17 bases in the middle.

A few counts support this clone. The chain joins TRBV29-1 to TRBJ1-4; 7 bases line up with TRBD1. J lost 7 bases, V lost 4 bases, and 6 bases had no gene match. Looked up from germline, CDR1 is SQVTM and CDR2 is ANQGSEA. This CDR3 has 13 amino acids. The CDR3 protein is CSVASTGSEKLFF. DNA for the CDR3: TGCAGCGTTGCCTCGACAGGGAGTGAAAAACTGTTTTTT.

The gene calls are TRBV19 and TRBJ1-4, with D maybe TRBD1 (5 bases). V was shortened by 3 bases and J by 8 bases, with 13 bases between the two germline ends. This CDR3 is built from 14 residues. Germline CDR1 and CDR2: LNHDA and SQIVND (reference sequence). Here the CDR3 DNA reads TGTGCCAGTAGTATGGGGCAGGGTGGGGAAAAACTGTTTTTT. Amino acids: CASSMGQGGEKLFF. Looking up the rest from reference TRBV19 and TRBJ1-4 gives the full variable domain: DGGITQSPKYLFRKEGQNVTLSCEQNLNHDAMYWYRQDPGQGLRLIYYSQIVNDFQKGDIAEGYSVSREKKESFPLTVTSAQKNPTAFYLCASSMGQGGEKLFFGSGTQLSVL.

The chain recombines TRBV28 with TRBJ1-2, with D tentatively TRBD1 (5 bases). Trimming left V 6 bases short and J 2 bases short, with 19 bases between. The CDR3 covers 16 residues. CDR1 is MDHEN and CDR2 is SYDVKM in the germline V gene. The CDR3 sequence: CASSTTGTYLNYGYTF. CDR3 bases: TGTGCCAGCAGCACTACCGGGACTTACTTGAACTATGGCTACACCTTC.

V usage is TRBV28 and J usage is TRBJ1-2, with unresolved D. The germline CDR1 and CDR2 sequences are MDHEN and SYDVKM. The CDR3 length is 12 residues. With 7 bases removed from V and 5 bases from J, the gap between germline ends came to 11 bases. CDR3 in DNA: TGTGCCAGCACCACACCCGGATATGGCTACACCTTC. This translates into CASTTPGYGYTF.

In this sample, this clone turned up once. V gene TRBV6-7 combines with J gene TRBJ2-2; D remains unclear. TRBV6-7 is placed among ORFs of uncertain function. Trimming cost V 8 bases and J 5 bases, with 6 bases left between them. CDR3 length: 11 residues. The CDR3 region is CASQITGELFF. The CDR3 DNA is TGTGCCAGCCAGATTACCGGGGAGCTGTTTTTT.

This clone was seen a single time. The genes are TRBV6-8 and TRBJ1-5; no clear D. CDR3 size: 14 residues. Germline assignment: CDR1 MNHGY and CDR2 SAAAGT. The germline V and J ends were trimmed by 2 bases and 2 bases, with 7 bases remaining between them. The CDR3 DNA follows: TGTGCCAGCAGTTACCAAAGAGGCAATCAGCCCCAGCATTTT. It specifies CASSYQRGNQPQHF.